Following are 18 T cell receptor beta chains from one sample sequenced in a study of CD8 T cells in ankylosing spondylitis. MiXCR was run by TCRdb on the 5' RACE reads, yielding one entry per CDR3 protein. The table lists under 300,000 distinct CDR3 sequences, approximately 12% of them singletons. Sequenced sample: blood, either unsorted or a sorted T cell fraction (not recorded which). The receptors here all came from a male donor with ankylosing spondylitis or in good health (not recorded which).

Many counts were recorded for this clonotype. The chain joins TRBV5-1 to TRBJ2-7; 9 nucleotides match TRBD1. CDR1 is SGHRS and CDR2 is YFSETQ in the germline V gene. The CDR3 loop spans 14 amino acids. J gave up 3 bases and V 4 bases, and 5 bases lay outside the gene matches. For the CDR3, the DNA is TGCGCCAGCAGCCCTGGGACAGGGCTCTACGAGCAGTACTTC. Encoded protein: CASSPGTGLYEQYF.

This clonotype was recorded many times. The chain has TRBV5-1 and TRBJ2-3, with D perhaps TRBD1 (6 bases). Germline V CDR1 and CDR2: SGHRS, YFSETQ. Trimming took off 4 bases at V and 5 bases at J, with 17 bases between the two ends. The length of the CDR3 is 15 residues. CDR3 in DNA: TGCGCCAGCAGCCCCCGGGGACATGGGGGAGATACGCAGTATTTT. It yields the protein CASSPRGHGGDTQYF.

CDR3 DNA sequence: TGTGCCAGCAGTCCGACACGGGGTACGCAGTATTTT. Its translation is CASSPTRGTQYF. The rearrangement links TRBV12-3 or TRBV12-4 to TRBJ2-3; D might be TRBD2 (5 bases). V shed 5 bases and J shed 8 bases, with 11 bases lying between them. There are 12 residues in the CDR3.

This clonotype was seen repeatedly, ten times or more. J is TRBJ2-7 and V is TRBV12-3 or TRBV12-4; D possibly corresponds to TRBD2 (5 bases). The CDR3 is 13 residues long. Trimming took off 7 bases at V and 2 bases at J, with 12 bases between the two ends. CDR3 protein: CASTGRGAYEQYF. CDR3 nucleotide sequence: TGTGCCAGCACCGGCCGGGGAGCCTACGAGCAGTACTTC.

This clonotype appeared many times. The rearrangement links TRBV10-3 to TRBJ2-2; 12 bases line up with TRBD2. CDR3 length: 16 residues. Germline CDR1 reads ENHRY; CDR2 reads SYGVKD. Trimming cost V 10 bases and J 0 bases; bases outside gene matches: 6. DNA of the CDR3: TGTGCCACACTGGGACTAGCGGGCCCGAACACCGGGGAGCTGTTTTTT. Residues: CATLGLAGPNTGELFF.

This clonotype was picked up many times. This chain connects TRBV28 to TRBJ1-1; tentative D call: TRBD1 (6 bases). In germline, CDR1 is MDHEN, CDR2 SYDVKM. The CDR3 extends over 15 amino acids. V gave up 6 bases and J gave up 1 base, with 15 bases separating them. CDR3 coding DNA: TGTGCCAGCAGCCCCACTCCGGACAGGAACACTGAAGCTTTCTTT. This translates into CASSPTPDRNTEAFF.

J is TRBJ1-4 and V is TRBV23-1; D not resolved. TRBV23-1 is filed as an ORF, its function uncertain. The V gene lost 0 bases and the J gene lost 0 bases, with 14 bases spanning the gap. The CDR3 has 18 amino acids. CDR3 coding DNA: TGCGCCAGCAGTCAATCAAATCCGGACGGAGCAACTAATGAAAAACTGTTTTTT. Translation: CASSQSNPDGATNEKLFF.

The CDR3 DNA reads TGTGCCAGCAGCGGGGCGGGGGTCTCCTACGAGCAGTACTTC. Translating it yields CASSGAGVSYEQYF. The chain uses TRBV4-2 and TRBJ2-7, with 7 bases lining up with TRBD2. The CDR3 sequence is 14 residues long. Looked up from germline, CDR1 is LGHNA and CDR2 is YNFKEQ. V was pared by 5 bases and J by 0 bases, with 4 bases of the junction left unmatched.

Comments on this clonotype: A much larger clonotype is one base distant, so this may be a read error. The CDR3 sequence: CSARASGADTQYF. In nucleotides, the CDR3 is TGCAGCGCCCGAGCTAGCGGGGCAGATACGCAGTATTTT. The V and J genes are TRBV29-1 and TRBJ2-3, with 9 bases lining up with TRBD2. The CDR3 length is 13 residues. Germline trimming cut 7 bases from V and 4 bases from J; bases unmatched to any gene: 6. Germline lookup yields CDR1 SQVTM and CDR2 ANQGSEA.

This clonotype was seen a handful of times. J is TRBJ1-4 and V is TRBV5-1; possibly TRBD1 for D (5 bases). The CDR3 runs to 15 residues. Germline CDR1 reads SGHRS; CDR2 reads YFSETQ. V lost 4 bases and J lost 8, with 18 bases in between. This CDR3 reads CASSERSRDGEKLFF. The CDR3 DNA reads TGCGCCAGCAGCGAAAGGTCCAGGGACGGCGAAAAACTGTTTTTT. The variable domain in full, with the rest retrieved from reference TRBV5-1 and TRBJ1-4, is KAGVTQTPRYLIKTRGQQVTLSCSPISGHRSVSWYQQTPGQGLQFLFEYFSETQRNKGNFPGRFSGRQFSNSRSEMNVSTLELGDSALYLCASSERSRDGEKLFFGSGTQLSVL.

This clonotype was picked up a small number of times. CDR3 sequence: CASSYSWGGNTIYF. CDR3 bases: TGTGCCAGCAGTTACTCGTGGGGTGGAAACACCATATATTTT. The chain uses TRBV6-5 and TRBJ1-3; D unclear. V shed 0 bases and J shed 3 bases, with 6 bases lying between them. Germline CDR1 is MNHEY and CDR2 is SVGAGI. The CDR3 sequence is 14 residues long.

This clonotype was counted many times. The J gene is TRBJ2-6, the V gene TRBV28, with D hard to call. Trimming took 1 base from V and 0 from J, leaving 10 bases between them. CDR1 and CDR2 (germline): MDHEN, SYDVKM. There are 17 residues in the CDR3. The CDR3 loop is CASSLYGVDSGANVLTF. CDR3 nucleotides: TGTGCCAGCAGTTTATATGGGGTCGACTCTGGGGCCAACGTCCTGACTTTC.

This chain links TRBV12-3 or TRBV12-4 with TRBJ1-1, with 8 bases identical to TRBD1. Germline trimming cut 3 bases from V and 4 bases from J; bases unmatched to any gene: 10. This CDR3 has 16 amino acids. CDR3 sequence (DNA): TGTGCCAGCAGTTTGGATCCAGGGGGCTGGGGCACTGAAGCTTTCTTT. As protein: CASSLDPGGWGTEAFF.

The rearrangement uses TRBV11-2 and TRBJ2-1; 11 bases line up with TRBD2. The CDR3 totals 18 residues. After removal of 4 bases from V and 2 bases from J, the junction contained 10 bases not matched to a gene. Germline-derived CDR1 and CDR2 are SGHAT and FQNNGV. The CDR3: CASSSSAPTSGAYNEQFF. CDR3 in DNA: TGTGCCAGCAGCTCCAGTGCCCCGACTAGCGGGGCCTACAATGAGCAGTTCTTC.

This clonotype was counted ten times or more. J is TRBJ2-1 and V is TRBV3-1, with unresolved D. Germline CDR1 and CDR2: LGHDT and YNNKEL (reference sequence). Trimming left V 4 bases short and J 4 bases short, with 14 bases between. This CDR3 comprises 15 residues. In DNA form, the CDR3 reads TGTGCCAGCAGCCCCTTAGTTCACCAATACAATGAGCAGTTCTTC. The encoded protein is CASSPLVHQYNEQFF.

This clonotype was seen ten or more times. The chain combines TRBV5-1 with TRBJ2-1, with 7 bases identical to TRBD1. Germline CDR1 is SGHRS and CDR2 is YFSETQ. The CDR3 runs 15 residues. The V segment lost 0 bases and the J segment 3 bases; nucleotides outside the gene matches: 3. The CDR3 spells CASSLVRDSYNEQFF. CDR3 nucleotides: TGCGCCAGCAGCTTGGTCCGGGACAGCTACAATGAGCAGTTCTTC.

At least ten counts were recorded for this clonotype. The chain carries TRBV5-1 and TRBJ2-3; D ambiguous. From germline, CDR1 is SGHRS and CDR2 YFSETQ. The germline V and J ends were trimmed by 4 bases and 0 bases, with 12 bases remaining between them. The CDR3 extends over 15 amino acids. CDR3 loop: CASSKSLDSTDTQYF. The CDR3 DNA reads TGCGCCAGCAGCAAGTCTCTCGATAGCACAGATACGCAGTATTTT. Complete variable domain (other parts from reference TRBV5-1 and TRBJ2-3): KAGVTQTPRYLIKTRGQQVTLSCSPISGHRSVSWYQQTPGQGLQFLFEYFSETQRNKGNFPGRFSGRQFSNSRSEMNVSTLELGDSALYLCASSKSLDSTDTQYFGPGTRLTVL.

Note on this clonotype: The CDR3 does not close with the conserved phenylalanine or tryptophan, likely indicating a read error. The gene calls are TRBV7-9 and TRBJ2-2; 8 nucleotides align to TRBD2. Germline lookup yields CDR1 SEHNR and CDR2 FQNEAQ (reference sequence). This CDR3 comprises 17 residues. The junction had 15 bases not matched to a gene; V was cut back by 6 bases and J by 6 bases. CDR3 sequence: CASRSRPGLGRAGELFL. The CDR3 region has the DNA TGTGCCAGCAGATCCCGGCCGGGACTAGGTCGGGCCGGGGAGCTGTTTCTT.